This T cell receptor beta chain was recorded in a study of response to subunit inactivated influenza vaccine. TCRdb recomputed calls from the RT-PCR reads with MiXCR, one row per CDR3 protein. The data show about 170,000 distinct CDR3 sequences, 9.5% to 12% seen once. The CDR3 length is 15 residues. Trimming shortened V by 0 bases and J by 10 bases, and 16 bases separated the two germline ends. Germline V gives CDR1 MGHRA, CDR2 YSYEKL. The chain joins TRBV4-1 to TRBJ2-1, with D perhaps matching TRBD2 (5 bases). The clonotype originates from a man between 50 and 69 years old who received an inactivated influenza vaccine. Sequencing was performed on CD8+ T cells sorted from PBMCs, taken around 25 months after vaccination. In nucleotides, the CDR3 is TGCGCCAGCAGCCAAGATGTGTCCGGAGGCTTCGAGCAGTTCTTC. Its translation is CASSQDVSGGFEQFF.